This record covers a single TCR beta chain. The antigen this receptor binds is unknown. No per-base quality is available; no much larger clone lies one base away. These data are taken from a study of blood T cell repertoires in COVID-19 (dated by TCRdb to about 2020). About the investigation overall: Samples from collaborators originated in the United States, Italy and Spain and spanned both the acute and convalescent phases of COVID-19. The prospective study material was composed of cDNA or gDNA derived from T cells, B-cell-depleted T cells, or PBMCs. Subjects who had been exposed to COVID-19, were actively infected with it, or had recovered from it provided the deeply sampled blood TCRbeta repertoires that made up the dataset. A freely available public database, intended as a resource for researchers studying the immune response to SARS-CoV-2, is where the repertoires were released. The samples were drawn from the first 160 participants of the ongoing ImmuneRACE study and from under 1,500 subjects provided by 6 global collaborators. Nearly every sample came with metadata listing a de-identified subject ID, COVID-19 status, age in years and sex. Where HLA class I and class II types were available, the types were taken from metadata supplied by the sample provider, not from assay-based typing. Broader findings and caveats from the paper: The quantity of clinical and demographic metadata differed by source and by participant and was supplied without curation.

Taken from the germline V gene, the CDR1 and CDR2 loops are SGHRS and YFSETQ. Trimming removed 0 bases from V and 8 bases from J; the gene matches leave 8 bases unexplained. Including the terminal cysteine and phenylalanine, the CDR3 comprises 15 residues. CDR3 DNA is the only sequence kept; it has 45 bases, read in frame from the first base. The immunoSEQ Assay, a bias-controlled multiplex PCR, was used to amplify TCRbeta CDR3 regions from genomic DNA. As for the authors' bioinformatics: Within the assay, amplification of reference gene primers was used to estimate how many nucleated cells each sample contained. To quantify the absolute abundance of each unique TCRbeta CDR3 rearrangement, sequence reads were collapsed and filtered. For each sample, productive Simpson clonality was calculated as the square root of Simpson's diversity index over productive rearrangements. TCRdb holds this immuneACCESS table with in-frame rearrangements only. Some clones are missing; in checked studies, unresolved V genes explain under half, and the rest has no known cause. That table furnishes V, J and clone size, whereas the DNA furnished D and trimming. Within this sample are 350,000 to 500,000 clones, with roughly 84% of them counted one time only. About 1.5% of the sample belongs to the ten largest clones.

Enrolling through a virtual design, the prospective study's participants ranged in age from roughly 18 to 90 years and lived across 20 to 30 United States geographic areas. To assign participants to cohorts, the prospective study relied on clinical history that participants themselves reported in a screening survey and a study questionnaire. Exposed participants had been in contact with someone with a PCR-confirmed or clinician-diagnosed COVID-19 case within 2 weeks of study entry. Each participant in the prospective study had whole blood, serum and a nasopharyngeal or oropharyngeal swab collected by mobile phlebotomists. Prospective study participants could optionally give additional blood draws and questionnaires over an approximately two-month period. Blood samples from the prospective study were shipped frozen or at room temperature prior to DNA extraction.

The sequence is built from TRBV5-1 and TRBJ2-1; 7 bases in between match TRBD2. Material for sequencing was PBMCs or T cells enriched from blood (not recorded which). This TCR was sampled from a woman aged 18 to 35 who had been exposed to COVID-19. The CDR3 protein: CASSLVQRGRDEQFF. Read as DNA, the sequence is TGCGCCAGCAGCTTGGTACAGCGGGGTAGAGATGAGCAGTTCTTC.